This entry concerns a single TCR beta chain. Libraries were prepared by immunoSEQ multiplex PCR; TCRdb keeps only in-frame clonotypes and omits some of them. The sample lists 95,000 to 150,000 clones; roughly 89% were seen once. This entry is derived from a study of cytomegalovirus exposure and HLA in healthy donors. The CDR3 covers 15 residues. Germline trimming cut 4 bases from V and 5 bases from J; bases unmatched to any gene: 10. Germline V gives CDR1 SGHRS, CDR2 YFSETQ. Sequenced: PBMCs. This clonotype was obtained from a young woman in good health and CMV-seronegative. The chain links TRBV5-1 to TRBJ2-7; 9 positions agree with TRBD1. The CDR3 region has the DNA TGCGCCAGCAGCCTGTTTGGGGACAGGGCCCACGAGCAGTACTTC. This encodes CASSLFGDRAHEQYF.